This T cell receptor (beta chain) was retrieved from a study of control samples from healthy donors and cancer patients (dated by TCRdb to 2019 to 2021). The library came from the immunoSEQ multiplex PCR assay. Entries here come from immuneACCESS through TCRdb and include only in-frame sequences with V and J called. Some clones fail to appear in such tables; in the studies checked, an unresolved V gene covers under half of the shortfall, and the cause of the remainder is unknown. This sample holds some 56,000 clones; 90% to 95% were observed only once. The top ten clonotypes cover nearly 2.5% of the sample. V loses 5 bases, J loses 3 bases, and the germline ends lie 8 bases apart. CDR1 and CDR2 were assigned from the germline V gene as KGHSH and LQKENI. The CDR3 runs 12 residues from the cysteine to the phenylalanine. This entry keeps only the CDR3 DNA: 36 bases, framed from base 1. Remarks on this clone: The antigen it binds to is not known. No much larger clonotype is one base removed from it; base qualities were not supplied.

The chain joins TRBV18 to TRBJ2-7; the best D guess is TRBD1, with 5 bases matching. The sequencing input was blood. The sequence derives from a man aged 25 to 40 in good health. In nucleotides, the sequence is TGTGCCAGCTCATTACAGGTCTACGAGCAGTACTTC. The resulting protein is CASSLQVYEQYF.